The sequence of this TCR beta chain was determined in a study of blood T cell repertoires in COVID-19. Participant age was roughly 18 to 90 years, and participants resided in roughly 24 US areas. Assignment of participants to cohorts was predicated upon participant-reported clinical history. Recovered participants had two consecutive negative NP/OP PCR tests, healthcare professional clearance, or symptom resolution. The CDR3 spans 13 residues. V was trimmed by 3 bases and J by 2 bases, leaving 7 bases between them. Per germline, CDR1 MDHEN and CDR2 SYDVKM. Per the original methods: Estimation of nucleated cell counts relied on the amplification of reference gene primers. TCRdb keeps only in-frame clones here, not all; method: immunoSEQ multiplex PCR. The V and J calls and the clone size are those of that table, but D and trimming were determined from the DNA. The sample lists a few hundred thousand clones; 70% to 90% were seen once.

Sequenced: PBMCs or T cells enriched from blood (not recorded which). The chain joins TRBV28 to TRBJ1-1; D unresolved. The clonotype was recovered from a man aged 30 to 45 who had recovered from COVID-19. DNA for the CDR3: TGTGCCAGCAGTTTGCCAGGAAACACTGAAGCTTTCTTT. Translating it yields CASSLPGNTEAFF.